The rows below give T cell receptor beta chains drawn from one sample of a study of blood T cell repertoires in COVID-19. TCRdb's copy holds only in-frame clones and misses some; the assay was immunoSEQ multiplex PCR. The sample holds roughly 400,000 clones, more than 75% seen once. Material for sequencing was PBMCs or T cells enriched from blood (not recorded which). All receptors come from a woman aged 50 to 60 who had recovered from COVID-19. Both conserved end residues are part of each CDR3. A D gene is named only where the DNA matches it firmly. Clone sizes are given selectively: once, few, many, or a class where the clone is expanded.

v_gene,abundance,j_gene,len,d_gene,CDR3aa,CDR3nt
TRBV6-1,.,TRBJ1-4,16,TRBD1,CASSEAPGQLNEKLFF,TGTGCCAGCAGTGAAGCGCCGGGACAGCTAAATGAAAAACTGTTTTTT
TRBV14,.,TRBJ1-2,14,TRBD1,CASSRTGTNYGYTF,TGTGCCAGCAGCCGGACAGGGACTAACTATGGCTACACCTTC
TRBV29-1,.,TRBJ2-7,12,.,CSVTRQGYEQYF,TGCAGCGTAACCCGACAAGGCTACGAGCAGTACTTC
TRBV27,.,TRBJ1-4,13,.,CASSYRINEKLFF,TGTGCCAGCAGTTACAGGATTAATGAAAAACTGTTTTTT
TRBV19,.,TRBJ1-1,15,TRBD1,CASSPGGTLDTEAFF,TGTGCCAGTAGTCCAGGGGGGACATTGGACACTGAAGCTTTCTTT
TRBV7-2,.,TRBJ1-5,15,TRBD1,CASSLADRGNQPQHF,TGTGCCAGCAGCTTAGCGGACAGGGGAAATCAGCCCCAGCATTTT
TRBV4-2,.,TRBJ2-2,16,TRBD1,CASSQGDRVLGGELFF,TGTGCCAGCAGCCAAGGGGACAGGGTCCTTGGCGGGGAGCTGTTTTTT
TRBV9,.,TRBJ2-7,13,.,CASSVGPGYEQYF,TGTGCCAGCAGCGTAGGGCCGGGGTACGAGCAGTACTTC
TRBV7-8,.,TRBJ2-1,18,TRBD2,CASSLEGTSGMGYNEQFF,TGTGCCAGCAGCTTAGAGGGGACTAGCGGGATGGGTTACAATGAGCAGTTCTTC
TRBV5-1,.,TRBJ1-2,16,TRBD1,CASSFWGTGDYYGYTF,TGCGCCAGCAGCTTTTGGGGGACAGGGGACTACTATGGCTACACCTTC
TRBV9,.,TRBJ2-7,15,TRBD2,CASSVDSGGSYEQYF,TGTGCCAGCAGCGTAGATAGCGGGGGCTCCTACGAGCAGTACTTC
TRBV18,.,TRBJ1-2,15,.,CASSPDSTLSYGYTF,TGTGCCAGCTCACCAGACAGTACCTTGTCCTATGGCTACACCTTC
TRBV28,.,TRBJ1-5,15,TRBD1,CASSLPGTGYQPQHF,TGTGCCAGCAGTTTACCTGGGACAGGGTATCAGCCCCAGCATTTT
TRBV6-1,.,TRBJ1-2,16,TRBD1,CASSVHPTGSNYGYTF,TGTGCCAGCAGTGTCCATCCGACAGGGTCCAACTATGGCTACACCTTC
TRBV27,.,TRBJ2-7,14,TRBD1,CASSPGQVSYEQYF,TGTGCCAGCAGTCCGGGACAGGTCTCCTACGAGCAGTACTTC
TRBV6-2/TRBV6-3,.,TRBJ2-7,14,TRBD2,CASSRTSGFYEQYF,TGTGCCAGCAGCCGGACTAGCGGGTTCTACGAGCAGTACTTC
TRBV4-1,.,TRBJ1-1,15,TRBD1,CASSQSGGMRTEAFF,TGCGCCAGCAGCCAGTCAGGGGGCATGAGAACTGAAGCTTTCTTT
TRBV13,.,TRBJ1-4,14,.,CASSPPRFGEKLFF,TGTGCCAGCAGCCCCCCTAGATTTGGCGAAAAACTGTTTTTT
TRBV19,.,TRBJ1-2,13,TRBD1,CASSILGQGSYTF,TGTGCCAGTAGTATACTGGGACAGGGTAGCTACACCTTC
TRBV21-1,.,TRBJ1-5,17,.,CASSKADPGGGNQPQHF,TGTGCCAGCAGCAAAGCAGATCCCGGCGGCGGCAATCAGCCCCAGCATTTT
TRBV9,.,TRBJ1-3,16,TRBD1,CASSGGQGLSGNTIYF,TGTGCCAGCAGCGGGGGACAGGGTCTCTCTGGAAACACCATATATTTT
TRBV2,medium-sized,TRBJ1-6,15,.,CASSLPGEGDSPLHF,TGTGCCAGCAGCCTTCCAGGGGAGGGGGATTCACCCCTCCACTTT
TRBV18,.,TRBJ2-7,16,TRBD2,CASSPLTGTSGYEQYF,TGTGCCAGCTCACCACTAACCGGGACTAGCGGTTACGAGCAGTACTTC
TRBV7-2,once,TRBJ1-5,15,.,CASSLDVVGDQPQHF,TGTGCCAGCAGCTTAGACGTCGTCGGGGATCAGCCCCAGCATTTT
TRBV27,.,TRBJ1-6,18,TRBD1,CASSFQPLDRGVNSPLHF,TGTGCCAGCAGTTTCCAACCCCTCGACAGGGGGGTTAATTCACCCCTCCACTTT
TRBV7-2,.,TRBJ1-2,13,TRBD1,CASSHGTGVGYTF,TGTGCCAGCAGCCACGGGACAGGGGTTGGCTACACCTTC
TRBV6-5,.,TRBJ1-5,13,TRBD1,CASSLQGNQPQHF,TGTGCCAGCAGCCTACAGGGGAATCAGCCCCAGCATTTT